The source of this TCR beta chain is a study of PD-1 blockade in classical Hodgkin lymphoma. TCRdb's copy holds only in-frame clones and misses some; the assay was immunoSEQ multiplex PCR. The sample includes approximately 84,000 clones, around 80% of them seen just once. Broader study findings: Nivolumab initiated under 1 year post-ASCT led to patient exclusion.

Judged by abundance, this clone is medium-sized. Its target is not known. Stated time point: cycle 4 day 1 (C4D1), after more than five weeks of nivolumab. After autologous stem cell transplantation all patients relapsed, and prior brentuximab vedotin exposure differed between cohorts. The V end was cut by 0 bases, the J end by 3 bases, with 6 bases between. This CDR3 comprises 14 residues. CDR1 SGHTA and CDR2 FQGNSA come from the germline V gene. This clonotype was sampled from a human donor with classical Hodgkin lymphoma. The chain uses TRBV7-2 and TRBJ1-5; no clear D. Here the sequenced sample was peripheral blood mononuclear cells (PBMCs), taken before the fourth cycle of nivolumab. CDR3 protein: CASSLAVINQPQHF. CDR3 bases: TGTGCCAGCAGCTTAGCCGTCATCAATCAGCCCCAGCATTTT.